One T cell receptor beta chain is described in this entry. Its antigen target is currently unknown. No much larger clonotype is one base removed from it; base qualities were not supplied. The collaborating institutions used their own protocols to collect whole blood in K2EDTA tubes. For TCRbeta analysis, collaborator samples were shipped as frozen whole blood, as isolated PBMCs, or as DNA extracted from either sample type. TCRbeta CDR3 regions were amplified from genomic DNA by means of the immunoSEQ Assay, a bias-controlled multiplex PCR. In the original analysis: The number of nucleated cells in each sample was estimated by amplification of reference gene primers within the assay. To quantify the absolute abundance of each unique TCRbeta CDR3 rearrangement, sequence reads were collapsed and filtered. For each sample, productive Simpson clonality was calculated as the square root of Simpson's diversity index over productive rearrangements. The table was pulled from immuneACCESS by TCRdb, which kept in-frame rearrangements only. Such tables lose some clones; where checked, under half of the loss comes from unresolved V genes, and the rest has no known cause. V and J calls and clone size follow that table, whereas D and trimming were derived from the DNA. Within this sample are around 100,000 clones, with roughly nine tenths of them counted one time only. Around 3.3% of the sample is in the top ten clones.

The sample belongs to a study of blood T cell repertoires in COVID-19 (dated by TCRdb to about 2020). Regarding the complete study: Samples covering the acute and convalescent phases of COVID-19 were provided by collaborators in the United States, Italy and Spain. The material from the prospective study consisted of cDNA or gDNA derived from T cells, B-cell-depleted T cells, or PBMCs. Where HLA class I and class II types were available, the types were taken from metadata supplied by the sample provider, not from assay-based typing. The sample metadata nearly always contained a de-identified subject ID, COVID-19 status, age in years and sex. Subjects who had been exposed to COVID-19, were actively infected with it, or had recovered from it provided the deeply sampled blood TCRbeta repertoires that made up the dataset. The repertoires were made available in a free public database intended to serve as a resource for research on the immune response to SARS-CoV-2. The samples were drawn from two sources: the first 160 participants of the ongoing ImmuneRACE study, and over 1,000 subjects contributed by 6 global collaborators.

The research as a whole found: The quantity of clinical and demographic metadata differed by source and by participant and was supplied without curation.

Germline trimming amounts to 4 bases on V and 1 base on J, with 4 as the count of junction bases outside the gene matches. CDR3 length: 16 amino acids, cysteine to phenylalanine. CDR3 DNA only is kept here, 48 bases in frame from base 1. As encoded in the germline V gene, CDR1 is SGHNT while CDR2 is YENEEA. The chain is made from TRBV11-3 and TRBJ2-3; TRBD2 matches 11 bases in the middle. The source material was peripheral blood. This receptor was identified in a man in his fifties in a cohort sampled during active COVID-19. At the DNA level, the sequence is TGTGCCAGCAGCTGGACTAGCGGGCGGGGCACAGATACGCAGTATTTT. Protein translation: CASSWTSGRGTDTQYF.